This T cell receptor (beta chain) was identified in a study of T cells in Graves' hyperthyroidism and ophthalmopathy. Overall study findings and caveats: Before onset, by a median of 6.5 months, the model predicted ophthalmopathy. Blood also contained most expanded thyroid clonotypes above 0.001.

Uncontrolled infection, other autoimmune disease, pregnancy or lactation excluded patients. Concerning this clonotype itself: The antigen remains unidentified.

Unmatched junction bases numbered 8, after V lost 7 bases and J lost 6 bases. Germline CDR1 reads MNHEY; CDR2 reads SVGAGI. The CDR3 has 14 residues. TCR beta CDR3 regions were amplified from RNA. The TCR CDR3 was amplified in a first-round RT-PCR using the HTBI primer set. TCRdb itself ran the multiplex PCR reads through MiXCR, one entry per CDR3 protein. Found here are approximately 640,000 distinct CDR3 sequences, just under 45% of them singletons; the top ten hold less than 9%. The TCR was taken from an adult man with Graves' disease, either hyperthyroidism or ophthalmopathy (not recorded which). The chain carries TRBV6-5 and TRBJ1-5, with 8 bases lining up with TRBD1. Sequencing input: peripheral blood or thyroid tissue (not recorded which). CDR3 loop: CASTWTGLGQPQHF. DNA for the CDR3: TGTGCCAGCACCTGGACAGGGTTAGGTCAGCCCCAGCATTTT.